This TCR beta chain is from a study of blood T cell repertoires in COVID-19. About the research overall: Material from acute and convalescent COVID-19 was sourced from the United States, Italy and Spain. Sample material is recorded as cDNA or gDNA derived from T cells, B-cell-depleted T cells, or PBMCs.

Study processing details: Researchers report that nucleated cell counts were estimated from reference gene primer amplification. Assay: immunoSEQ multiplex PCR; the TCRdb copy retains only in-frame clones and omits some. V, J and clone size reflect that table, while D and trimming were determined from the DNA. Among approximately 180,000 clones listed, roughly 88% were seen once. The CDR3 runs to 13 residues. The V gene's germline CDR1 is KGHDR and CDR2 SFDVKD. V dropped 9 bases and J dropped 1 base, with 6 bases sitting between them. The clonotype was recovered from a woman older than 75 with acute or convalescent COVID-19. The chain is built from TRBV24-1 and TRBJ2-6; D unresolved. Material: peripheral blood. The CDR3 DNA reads TGTGCCACCTCGGAGTCTGGGGCCAACGTCCTGACTTTC. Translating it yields CATSESGANVLTF.